Listed below are T cell receptor beta chains from one sample, sequenced in a study of shared clonotypes between healthy human individuals. Clones were sequenced by immunoSEQ multiplex PCR, and TCRdb holds only the in-frame ones, with some missing. The sample has about 2.5 million clones, around 93% seen once. Material: naive CD4+ T cells from PBMCs. These receptors all come from a man younger than 30 in good health. Some clones in this sample may be carry-over from other donors' samples. Both conserved end residues are part of each CDR3. D genes are given only for firm matches. The size of a clone is reported for some rows only, either as once, few or many, or as a class for expanded clones.

d_gene: TRBD1; abundance: NA; v_gene: TRBV7-2; j_gene: TRBJ2-1; CDR3nt: TGTGCCAGCAGCTTGGACAGGGGGGACTACAATGAGCAGTTCTTC; CDR3aa: CASSLDRGDYNEQFF
d_gene: NA; abundance: NA; v_gene: TRBV7-3; j_gene: TRBJ2-2; CDR3nt: TGTGCCAGCAGCCCTGACACGCACACCGGGGAGCTGTTTTTT; CDR3aa: CASSPDTHTGELFF
d_gene: NA; abundance: NA; v_gene: TRBV2; j_gene: TRBJ2-1; CDR3nt: TGTGCCAGCAGTCCCCGGGACGGATACAATGAGCAGTTCTTC; CDR3aa: CASSPRDGYNEQFF
d_gene: NA; abundance: NA; v_gene: TRBV5-1; j_gene: TRBJ2-7; CDR3nt: TGCGCCAGCAGCTGGGGGCTTTCCTACGAGCAGTACTTC; CDR3aa: CASSWGLSYEQYF
d_gene: NA; abundance: once; v_gene: TRBV5-1; j_gene: TRBJ1-1; CDR3nt: TGCGCCAGCAACCCCCCGGGGGGCTTCACTGAAGCTTTCTTT; CDR3aa: CASNPPGGFTEAFF
d_gene: NA; abundance: NA; v_gene: TRBV4-2; j_gene: TRBJ2-1; CDR3nt: TGTGCCAGCAGCCCCCCCGTAGGGAGCTACAATGAGCAGTTCTTC; CDR3aa: CASSPPVGSYNEQFF
d_gene: TRBD1; abundance: few; v_gene: TRBV7-6; j_gene: TRBJ1-1; CDR3nt: TGTGCCAGCAGCTTAGAATCCCGACAGGGCCAAGCTTTCTTT; CDR3aa: CASSLESRQGQAFF
d_gene: NA; abundance: few; v_gene: TRBV29-1; j_gene: TRBJ1-1; CDR3nt: TGCAGCGTGCGATCAGGGACCGCCACTGAAGCTTTCTTT; CDR3aa: CSVRSGTATEAFF
d_gene: NA; abundance: NA; v_gene: TRBV4-2; j_gene: TRBJ2-7; CDR3nt: TGTGCCAGCAGCCAATCCCCGCTAGCCTCCTACGAGCAGTACTTC; CDR3aa: CASSQSPLASYEQYF
d_gene: TRBD1; abundance: NA; v_gene: TRBV5-4; j_gene: TRBJ1-5; CDR3nt: TGTGCCAGCAGCTTACAGGGGGTTGGGCAGCCCCAGCATTTT; CDR3aa: CASSLQGVGQPQHF
d_gene: NA; abundance: NA; v_gene: TRBV7-3; j_gene: TRBJ2-3; CDR3nt: TGTGCCAGCAGCTTAGGGCAAAACTCCAATACGCAGTATTTT; CDR3aa: CASSLGQNSNTQYF
d_gene: TRBD1; abundance: NA; v_gene: TRBV5-1; j_gene: TRBJ2-6; CDR3nt: TGCGCCAGCAGCTTATCAAGGACAGGGATCTCTGGGGCCAACGTCCTGACTTTC; CDR3aa: CASSLSRTGISGANVLTF
d_gene: TRBD1; abundance: NA; v_gene: TRBV28; j_gene: TRBJ1-1; CDR3nt: TGTGCCAGCAGTCCAGGGGGGGCGAGGGGCACTGAAGCTTTCTTT; CDR3aa: CASSPGGARGTEAFF
d_gene: TRBD2; abundance: NA; v_gene: TRBV7-9; j_gene: TRBJ2-2; CDR3nt: TGTGCCAGCAGCTTAGCGCCTAGCGGGTACACCGGGGAGCTGTTTTTT; CDR3aa: CASSLAPSGYTGELFF
d_gene: NA; abundance: NA; v_gene: TRBV5-1; j_gene: TRBJ2-3; CDR3nt: TGCGCCAGCAGCCGGGGGCACCAGGGCACAGATACGCAGTATTTT; CDR3aa: CASSRGHQGTDTQYF
d_gene: TRBD2; abundance: NA; v_gene: TRBV19; j_gene: TRBJ2-7; CDR3nt: TGTGCCAGTAGTATCGGGACTAGCGGGAGATACGAGCAGTACTTC; CDR3aa: CASSIGTSGRYEQYF
d_gene: NA; abundance: NA; v_gene: TRBV18; j_gene: TRBJ1-4; CDR3nt: TGTGCCAGCTCACCATTTGTAGCGGCAACTAATGAAAAACTGTTTTTT; CDR3aa: CASSPFVAATNEKLFF
d_gene: NA; abundance: NA; v_gene: TRBV7-3; j_gene: TRBJ1-1; CDR3nt: TGTGCCAGCAGCTTACATCTGTCCATGAACACTGAAGCTTTCTTT; CDR3aa: CASSLHLSMNTEAFF
d_gene: NA; abundance: NA; v_gene: TRBV7-2; j_gene: TRBJ2-1; CDR3nt: TGTGCCAGCAGCTTAGGGCTAGTTCTCTACAATGAGCAGTTCTTC; CDR3aa: CASSLGLVLYNEQFF
d_gene: TRBD1; abundance: NA; v_gene: TRBV7-8; j_gene: TRBJ1-3; CDR3nt: TGTGCCAGCAGCACCCAGGGGGTCTCTGGAAACACCATATATTTT; CDR3aa: CASSTQGVSGNTIYF
d_gene: NA; abundance: NA; v_gene: TRBV7-9; j_gene: TRBJ1-3; CDR3nt: TGTGCCAGCAGCTTATTGGGGAACACCATATATTTT; CDR3aa: CASSLLGNTIYF
d_gene: NA; abundance: NA; v_gene: TRBV7-2; j_gene: TRBJ2-1; CDR3nt: TGTGCCAGCAGCTTAAGTTACGGAGACAATGAGCAGTTCTTC; CDR3aa: CASSLSYGDNEQFF
d_gene: NA; abundance: NA; v_gene: TRBV25-1; j_gene: TRBJ2-7; CDR3nt: TGTGCCAGCAGTGACCCTCGCTCCTACGAGCAGTACTTC; CDR3aa: CASSDPRSYEQYF
d_gene: NA; abundance: NA; v_gene: TRBV11-3; j_gene: TRBJ2-1; CDR3nt: TGTGCCAGCAGCTTTGGCGGGATCTTAGACAATGAGCAGTTCTTC; CDR3aa: CASSFGGILDNEQFF
d_gene: TRBD1; abundance: NA; v_gene: TRBV4-3; j_gene: TRBJ1-2; CDR3nt: TGCGCCAGCAGCCCATACGACAGGGCTCATGGCTACACCTTC; CDR3aa: CASSPYDRAHGYTF
d_gene: TRBD1; abundance: NA; v_gene: TRBV5-1; j_gene: TRBJ2-7; CDR3nt: TGCGCCAGCAGCTTCGAAGGGGGCCCCTACGAGCAGTACTTC; CDR3aa: CASSFEGGPYEQYF